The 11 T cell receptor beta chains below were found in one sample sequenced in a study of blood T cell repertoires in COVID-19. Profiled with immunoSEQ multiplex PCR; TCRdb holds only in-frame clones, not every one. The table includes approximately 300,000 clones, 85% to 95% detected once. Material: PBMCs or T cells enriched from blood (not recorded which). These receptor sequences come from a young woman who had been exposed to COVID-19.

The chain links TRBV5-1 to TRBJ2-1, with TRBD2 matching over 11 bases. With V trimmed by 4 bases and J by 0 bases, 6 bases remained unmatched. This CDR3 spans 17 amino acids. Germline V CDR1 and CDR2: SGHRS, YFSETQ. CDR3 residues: CASSRTSGLSSYNEQFF. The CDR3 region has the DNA TGCGCCAGCAGCCGGACTAGCGGGCTAAGCTCCTACAATGAGCAGTTCTTC.

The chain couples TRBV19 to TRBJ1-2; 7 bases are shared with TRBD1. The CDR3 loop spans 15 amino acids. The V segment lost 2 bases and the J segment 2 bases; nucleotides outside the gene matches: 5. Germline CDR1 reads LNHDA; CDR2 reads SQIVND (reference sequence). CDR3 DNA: TGTGCCAGTAGTATATCCGGGACAGAGAACTATGGCTACACCTTC. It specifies CASSISGTENYGYTF.

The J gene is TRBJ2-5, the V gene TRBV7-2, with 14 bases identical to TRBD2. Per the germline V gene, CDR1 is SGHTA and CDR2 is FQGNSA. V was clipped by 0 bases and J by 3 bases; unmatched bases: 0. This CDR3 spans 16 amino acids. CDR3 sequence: CASSLATSGGEETQYF. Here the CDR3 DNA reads TGTGCCAGCAGCTTAGCGACTAGCGGGGGGGAAGAGACCCAGTACTTC.

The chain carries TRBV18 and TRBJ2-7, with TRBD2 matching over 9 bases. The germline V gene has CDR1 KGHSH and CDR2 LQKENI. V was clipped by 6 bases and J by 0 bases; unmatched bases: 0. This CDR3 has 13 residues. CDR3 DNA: TGTGCCAGCTCGGGACTAGCCTCCTACGAGCAGTACTTC. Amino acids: CASSGLASYEQYF.

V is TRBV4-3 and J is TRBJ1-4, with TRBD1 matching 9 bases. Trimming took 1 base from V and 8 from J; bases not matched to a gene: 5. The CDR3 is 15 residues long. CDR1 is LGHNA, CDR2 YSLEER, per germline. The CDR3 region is CASSQAGQGREKLFF. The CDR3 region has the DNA TGCGCCAGCAGCCAAGCGGGACAGGGAAGGGAAAAACTGTTTTTT.

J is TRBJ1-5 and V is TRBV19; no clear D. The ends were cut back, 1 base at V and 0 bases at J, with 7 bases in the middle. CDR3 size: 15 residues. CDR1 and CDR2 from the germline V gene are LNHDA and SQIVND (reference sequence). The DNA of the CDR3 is TGTGCCAGTAGTATAGGAGTCTCTAGCAATCAGCCCCAGCATTTT. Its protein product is CASSIGVSSNQPQHF.

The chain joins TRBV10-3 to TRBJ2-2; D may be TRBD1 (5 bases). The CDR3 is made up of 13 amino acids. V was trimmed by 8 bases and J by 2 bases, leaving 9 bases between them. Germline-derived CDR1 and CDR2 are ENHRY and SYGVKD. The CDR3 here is CAIGQGNTGELFF. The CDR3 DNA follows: TGTGCCATCGGGCAGGGAAACACCGGGGAGCTGTTTTTT.

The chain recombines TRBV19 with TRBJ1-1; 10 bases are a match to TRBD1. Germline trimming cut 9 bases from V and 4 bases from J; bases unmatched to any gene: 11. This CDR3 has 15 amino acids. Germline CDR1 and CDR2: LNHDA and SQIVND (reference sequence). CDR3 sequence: CASVPRDRGSTEAFF. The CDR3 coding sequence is TGTGCCAGCGTCCCCCGGGACAGGGGTAGCACTGAAGCTTTCTTT.

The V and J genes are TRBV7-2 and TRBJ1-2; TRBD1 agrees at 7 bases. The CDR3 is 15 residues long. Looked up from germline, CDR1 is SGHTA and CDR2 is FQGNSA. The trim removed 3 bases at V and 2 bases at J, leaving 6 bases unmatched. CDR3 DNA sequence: TGTGCCAGCAGCTTCCCGGACAGGCCCAACTATGGCTACACCTTC. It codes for CASSFPDRPNYGYTF.

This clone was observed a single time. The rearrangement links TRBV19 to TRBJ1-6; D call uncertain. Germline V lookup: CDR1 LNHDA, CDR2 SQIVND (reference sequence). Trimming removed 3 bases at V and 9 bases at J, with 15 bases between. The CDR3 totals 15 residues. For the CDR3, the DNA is TGTGCCAGTAGTATTTTGGGCAGGCCAGGTTCACCCCTCCACTTT. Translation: CASSILGRPGSPLHF. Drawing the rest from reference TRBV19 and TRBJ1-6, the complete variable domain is DGGITQSPKYLFRKEGQNVTLSCEQNLNHDAMYWYRQDPGQGLRLIYYSQIVNDFQKGDIAEGYSVSREKKESFPLTVTSAQKNPTAFYLCASSILGRPGSPLHFGNGTRLTVT.

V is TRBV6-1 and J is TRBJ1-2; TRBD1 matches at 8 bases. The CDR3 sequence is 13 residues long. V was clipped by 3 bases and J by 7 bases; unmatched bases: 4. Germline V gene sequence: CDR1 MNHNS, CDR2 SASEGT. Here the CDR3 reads CASSETGEGGYTF. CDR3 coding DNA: TGTGCCAGCAGTGAGACAGGGGAGGGTGGCTACACCTTC.